The entry that follows covers one TCR beta chain sequence. The antigen remains unidentified. The table came from immunoSEQ multiplex PCR; TCRdb's copy has only in-frame clones and leaves some out. The repertoire consists of about 150,000 clones, with about 89% occurring once and the leading ten covering over 8%. This sample stems from a study of T cell responses to AZD1222 COVID-19 vaccine. Overall study results and limits: It should be noted that donors were predominantly white British and more often female, and clonal diversity was possibly underestimated. Baseline seropositives among AZD1222 recipients totaled only 5 to 7. At 160-218 and 743-854, vaccine-associated CD4 TCRs were dominant, and they spanned spike.

Second-dose intervals of approximately 4 or approximately 12 weeks were pooled. The CDR3 contains 12 residues. Germline CDR1 reads SGHAT; CDR2 reads FQNNGV. The V and J ends lost 5 bases and 14 bases, in that order; junction bases with no gene match: 7. This clonotype was sampled from an adult who received the AZD1222 COVID-19 vaccine. The rearrangement joins TRBV11-2 to TRBJ2-5, with 11 bases lining up with TRBD2. Sequencing used peripheral blood, obtained 28 days after the second AZD1222 dose. CDR3 DNA sequence: TGTGCCAGCAGCCTCACTAGCGGGAGTTTATACTTC. Translating it yields CASSLTSGSLYF.